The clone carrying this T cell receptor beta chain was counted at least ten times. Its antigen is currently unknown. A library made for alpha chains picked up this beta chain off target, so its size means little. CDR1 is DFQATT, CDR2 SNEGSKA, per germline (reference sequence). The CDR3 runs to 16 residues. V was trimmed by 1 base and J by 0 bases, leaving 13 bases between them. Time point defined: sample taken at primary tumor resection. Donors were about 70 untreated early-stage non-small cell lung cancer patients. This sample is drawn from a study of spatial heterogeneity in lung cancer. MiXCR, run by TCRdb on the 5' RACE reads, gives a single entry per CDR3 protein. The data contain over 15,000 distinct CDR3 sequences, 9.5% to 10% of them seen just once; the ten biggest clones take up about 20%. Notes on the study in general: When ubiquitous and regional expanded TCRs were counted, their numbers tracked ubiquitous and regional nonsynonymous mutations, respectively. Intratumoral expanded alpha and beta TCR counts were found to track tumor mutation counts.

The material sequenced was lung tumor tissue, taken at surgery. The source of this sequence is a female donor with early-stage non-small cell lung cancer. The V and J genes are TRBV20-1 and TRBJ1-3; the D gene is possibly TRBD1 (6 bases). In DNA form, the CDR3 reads TGCAGTGCTAGAGGTGGGGGGGCCCACTCTGGAAACACCATATATTTT. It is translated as CSARGGGAHSGNTIYF.